Detailed here is one T cell receptor (beta chain). These data are taken from a study of T-cell reconstitution after alpha-beta-depleted transplantation in children. Unique molecular identifiers were built into the TCRbeta library. TCRdb reprocessed the PCR reads with MiXCR, giving one entry per CDR3 protein. The data contain some 500,000 distinct CDR3 sequences, 32% of them singletons. The CDR3 totals 16 residues. Germline V lookup: CDR1 DFQATT, CDR2 SNEGSKA (reference sequence). The trim removed 3 bases at V and 5 bases at J, leaving 13 bases unmatched. Sequences were derived from PBMCs from the stem cell graft donor, sampled from the stem cell graft. This receptor was identified in a human donor who donated a stem cell graft to a child with aplastic anemia. This chain links TRBV20-1 with TRBJ2-5; TRBD2 matches 9 bases. The CDR3 DNA reads TGCAGTGCTAGGGGCCGACTAGCGGCTACCTTGGAGACCCAGTACTTC. Translation gives CSARGRLAATLETQYF.